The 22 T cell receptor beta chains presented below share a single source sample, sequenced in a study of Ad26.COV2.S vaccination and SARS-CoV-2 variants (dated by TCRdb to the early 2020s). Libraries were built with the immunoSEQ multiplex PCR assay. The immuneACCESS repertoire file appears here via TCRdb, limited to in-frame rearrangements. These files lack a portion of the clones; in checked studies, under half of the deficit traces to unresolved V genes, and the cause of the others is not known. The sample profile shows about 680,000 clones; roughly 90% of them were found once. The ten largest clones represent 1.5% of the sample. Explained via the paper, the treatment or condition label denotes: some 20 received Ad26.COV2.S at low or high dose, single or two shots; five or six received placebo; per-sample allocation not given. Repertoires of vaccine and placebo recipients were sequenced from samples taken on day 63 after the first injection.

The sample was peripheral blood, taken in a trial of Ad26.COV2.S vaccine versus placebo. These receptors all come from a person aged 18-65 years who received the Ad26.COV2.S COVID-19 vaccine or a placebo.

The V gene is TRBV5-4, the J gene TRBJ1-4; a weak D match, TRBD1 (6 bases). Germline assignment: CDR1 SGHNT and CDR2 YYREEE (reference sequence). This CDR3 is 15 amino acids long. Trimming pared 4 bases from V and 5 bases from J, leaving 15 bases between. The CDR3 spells CASSGPDSTNEKLFF. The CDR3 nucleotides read TGTGCCAGCAGCGGGCCGGACAGTACAAATGAAAAACTGTTTTTT.

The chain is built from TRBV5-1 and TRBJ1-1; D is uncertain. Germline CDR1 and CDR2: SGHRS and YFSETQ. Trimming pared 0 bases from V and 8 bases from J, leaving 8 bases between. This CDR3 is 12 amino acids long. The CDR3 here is CASSLVGFEAFF. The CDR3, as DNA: TGCGCCAGCAGCTTGGTTGGGTTCGAAGCTTTCTTT.

In DNA form, the CDR3 reads TGTGCCAGCAGCTTAGATGGTGGGAACAATGAGCAGTTCTTC. It translates to CASSLDGGNNEQFF. This rearrangement joins TRBV11-3 to TRBJ2-1; D is ambiguous. This CDR3 contains 14 residues. V lost 0 bases and J 5 bases, leaving 8 bases between the germline ends. The germline V gene encodes CDR1 SGHNT and CDR2 YENEEA.

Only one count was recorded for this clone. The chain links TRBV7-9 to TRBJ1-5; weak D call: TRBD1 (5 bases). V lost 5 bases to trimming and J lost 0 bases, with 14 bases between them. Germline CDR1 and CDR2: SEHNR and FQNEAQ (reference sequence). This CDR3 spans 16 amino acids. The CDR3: CASSRKQDYSNQPQHF. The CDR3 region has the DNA TGTGCCAGCAGCCGAAAACAGGATTATAGCAATCAGCCCCAGCATTTT.

CDR3 DNA sequence: TGTGCCAGCAGACAGGCAGATACGCAGTATTTT. This encodes CASRQADTQYF. This chain connects TRBV12-3 or TRBV12-4 to TRBJ2-3; D is possibly TRBD1 (5 bases). V was shortened by 6 bases and J by 4 bases, with 5 bases between the two germline ends. CDR3 size: 11 residues.

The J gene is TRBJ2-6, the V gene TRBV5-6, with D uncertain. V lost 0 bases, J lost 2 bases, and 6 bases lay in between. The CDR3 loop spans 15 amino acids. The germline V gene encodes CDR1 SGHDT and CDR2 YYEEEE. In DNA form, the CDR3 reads TGTGCCAGCAGCTTGGTGGGTGCTGGGGCCAACGTCCTGACTTTC. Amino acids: CASSLVGAGANVLTF.

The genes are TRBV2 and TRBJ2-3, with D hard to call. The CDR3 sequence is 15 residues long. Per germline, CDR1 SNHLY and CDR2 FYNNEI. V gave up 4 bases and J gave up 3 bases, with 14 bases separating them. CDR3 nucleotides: TGTGCCAGCAGTGCGCGAAGGGCCGGGACAGATACGCAGTATTTT. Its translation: CASSARRAGTDTQYF. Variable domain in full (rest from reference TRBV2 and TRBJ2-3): EPEVTQTPSHQVTQMGQEVILRCVPISNHLYFYWYRQILGQKVEFLVSFYNNEISEKSEIFDDQFSVERPDGSNFTLKIRSTKLEDSAMYFCASSARRAGTDTQYFGPGTRLTVL.

Here the CDR3 DNA reads TGTGCCAGCAGCCAGCCTACCGGGGAGCTGTTTTTT. Protein sequence: CASSQPTGELFF. The chain carries TRBV2 and TRBJ2-2; the D is unclear. V was trimmed by 6 bases and J by 5 bases, leaving 7 bases between them. Germline loops: CDR1 SNHLY, CDR2 FYNNEI. The CDR3 totals 12 residues.

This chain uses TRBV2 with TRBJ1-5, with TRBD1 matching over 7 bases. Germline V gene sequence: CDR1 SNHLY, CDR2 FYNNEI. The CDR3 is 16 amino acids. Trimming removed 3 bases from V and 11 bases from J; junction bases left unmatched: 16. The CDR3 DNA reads TGTGCCAGCAGTGAGTCGACAGGGATTGGGGTTACCGCCCAGCATTTT. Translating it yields CASSESTGIGVTAQHF.

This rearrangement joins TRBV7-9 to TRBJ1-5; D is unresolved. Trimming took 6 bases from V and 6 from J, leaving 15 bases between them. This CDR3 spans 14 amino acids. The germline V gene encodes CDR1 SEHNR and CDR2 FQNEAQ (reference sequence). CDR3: CASSPGGIVQPQHF. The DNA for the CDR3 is TGTGCCAGCAGTCCGGGAGGGATTGTTCAGCCCCAGCATTTT.

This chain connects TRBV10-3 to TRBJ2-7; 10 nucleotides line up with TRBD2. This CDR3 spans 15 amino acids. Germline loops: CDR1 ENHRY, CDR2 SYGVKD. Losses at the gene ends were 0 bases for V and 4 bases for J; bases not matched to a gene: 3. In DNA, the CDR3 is TGTGCCATCAGTGAGTCTGCTAGCGGGAGTTACGAGCAGTACTTC. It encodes CAISESASGSYEQYF.

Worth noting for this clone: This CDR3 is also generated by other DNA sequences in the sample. CDR3 residues: CASSLGQNTGELFF. CDR3 DNA: TGCGCCAGCAGCTTGGGGCAAAACACCGGGGAGCTGTTTTTT. The chain couples TRBV5-1 to TRBJ2-2, with unresolved D. The CDR3 is made up of 14 amino acids. CDR1 and CDR2 from the germline V gene are SGHRS and YFSETQ. Trimming removed 0 bases at V and 2 bases at J, with 5 bases between.

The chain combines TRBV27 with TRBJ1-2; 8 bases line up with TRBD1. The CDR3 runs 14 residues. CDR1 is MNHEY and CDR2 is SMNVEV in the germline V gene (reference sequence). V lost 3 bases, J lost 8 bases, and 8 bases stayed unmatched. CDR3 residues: CASSLYRGSDGYTF. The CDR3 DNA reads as TGTGCCAGCAGTTTGTACAGGGGGTCGGACGGCTACACCTTC.

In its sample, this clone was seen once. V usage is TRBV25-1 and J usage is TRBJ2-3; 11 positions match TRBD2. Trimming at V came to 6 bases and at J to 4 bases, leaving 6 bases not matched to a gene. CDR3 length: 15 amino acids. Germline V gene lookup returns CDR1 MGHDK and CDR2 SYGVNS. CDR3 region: CASRLTSGSPDTQYF. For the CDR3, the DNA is TGTGCCAGCAGGCTAACTAGCGGGAGTCCAGATACGCAGTATTTT.

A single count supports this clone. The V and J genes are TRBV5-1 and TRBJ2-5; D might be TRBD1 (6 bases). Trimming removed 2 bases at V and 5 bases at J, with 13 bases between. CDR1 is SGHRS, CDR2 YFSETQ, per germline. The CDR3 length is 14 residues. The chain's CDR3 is CASSLTGTGETQYF. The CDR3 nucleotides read TGCGCCAGCAGCTTAACAGGGACCGGGGAGACCCAGTACTTC.

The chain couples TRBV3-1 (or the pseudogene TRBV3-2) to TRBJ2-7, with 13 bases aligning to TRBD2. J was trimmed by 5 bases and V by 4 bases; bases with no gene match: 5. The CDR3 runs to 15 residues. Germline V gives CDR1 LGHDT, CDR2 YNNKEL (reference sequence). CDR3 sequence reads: CASSRRLAGGHEQYF. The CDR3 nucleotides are TGTGCCAGCAGCCGAAGACTAGCGGGAGGTCACGAGCAGTACTTC.

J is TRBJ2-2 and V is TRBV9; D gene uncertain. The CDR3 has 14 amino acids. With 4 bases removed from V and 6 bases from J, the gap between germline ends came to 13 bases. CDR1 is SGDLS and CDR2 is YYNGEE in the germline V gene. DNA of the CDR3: TGTGCCAGCAGCCCCCAAGGTGGAGCCGGGGAGCTGTTTTTT. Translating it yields CASSPQGGAGELFF.

CDR3 in DNA: TGTGCCAGCACCGACCTGAAGATGCTAGCGGGGGGAGATACGCAGTATTTT. Amino acid sequence: CASTDLKMLAGGDTQYF. J is TRBJ2-3 and V is TRBV7-9; 11 nucleotides agree with TRBD2. The CDR3 runs to 17 residues. Trimming removed 7 bases from V and 5 bases from J; junction bases left unmatched: 14. The germline V gene has CDR1 SEHNR and CDR2 FQNEAQ (reference sequence).

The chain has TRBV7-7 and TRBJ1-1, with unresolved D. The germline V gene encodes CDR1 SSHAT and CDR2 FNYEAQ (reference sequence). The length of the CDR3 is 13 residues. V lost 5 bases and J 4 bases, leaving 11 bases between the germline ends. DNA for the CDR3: TGTGCCAGCAGCATTAATACGGCCACTGAAGCTTTCTTT. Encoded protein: CASSINTATEAFF.

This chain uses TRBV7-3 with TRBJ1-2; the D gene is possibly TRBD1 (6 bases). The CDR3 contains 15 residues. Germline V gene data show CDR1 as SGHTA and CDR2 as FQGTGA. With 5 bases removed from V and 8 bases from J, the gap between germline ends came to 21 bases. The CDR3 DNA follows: TGTGCCAGCAGCCCCTACGTGGTGGGGGCGTTCGGCTACACCTTC. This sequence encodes CASSPYVVGAFGYTF. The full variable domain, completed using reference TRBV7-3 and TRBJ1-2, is GAGVSQTPSNKVTEKGKYVELRCDPISGHTALYWYRQSLGQGPEFLIYFQGTGAADDSGLPNDRFFAVRPEGSVSTLKIQRTERGDSAVYLCASSPYVVGAFGYTFGSGTRLTVV.

This CDR3 is CASSPGQPNQPQHF. The CDR3 DNA reads as TGTGCCAGCTCACCAGGGCAACCAAATCAGCCCCAGCATTTT. This chain connects TRBV18 to TRBJ1-5; D unclear. The germline V gene encodes CDR1 KGHSH and CDR2 LQKENI. The germline V and J ends were trimmed by 2 bases and 4 bases, with 9 bases remaining between them. CDR3 length equals 14 residues.

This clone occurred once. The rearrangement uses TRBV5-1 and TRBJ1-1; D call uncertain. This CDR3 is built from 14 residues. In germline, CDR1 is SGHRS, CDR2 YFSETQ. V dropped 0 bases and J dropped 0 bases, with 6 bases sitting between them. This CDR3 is CASSLETLNTEAFF. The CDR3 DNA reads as TGCGCCAGCAGCTTGGAAACCTTGAACACTGAAGCTTTCTTT.